The present T cell receptor beta chain was sequenced within a study of shared clonotypes between healthy human individuals (dated by TCRdb to the early 2020s). With regard to the full study: A few men and a couple of women, aged 18 to 49 years, made up the cohort. Per donor, three plates each were used for CD4 naive and CD4 memory, two for CD8 naive, and one for CD8 memory. Blood TCR repertoires of roughly five healthy adults were deeply sequenced to estimate repertoire size and the extent of clonotype sharing between individuals. To increase sequencing depth and limit assay-specific biases, different laboratories used diverse techniques to prepare libraries and sequence TCR repertoires. Between about 0.85 and 9.5 billion PBMCs per donor were obtained by leukapheresis. Study-wide conclusions, independent of this receptor: Because the study included only a small number of donors, the genetic and exposure-history diversity represented was limited. Sampling was limited to blood, and TCR repertoires in tissue likely differ from TCR repertoires in blood. Incomplete sequencing was indicated by rarefaction of sorted-subset datasets, despite the large sequencing depth. Naive subsets generally had larger estimated clonotype richness than memory subsets did. Sharing across a few donors was observed for approximately 4.6% of naive CD4, 3% to 3.5% of naive CD8, 2.3% of memory CD4, and around 0.44% of memory CD8 clonotypes. Compared with non-shared clonotypes, clonotypes shared by all four sorted-subset donors had higher generation probabilities. Pairwise subsampling led to the expectation that sequencing depth would affect the degree of clonotype sharing among donors.

Comment on this clone: The target of this receptor is not known. No per-base quality is available; no much larger clone lies one base away.

CDR1 and CDR2, looked up from the germline V gene (reference sequence), are MNHNY and SVGAGI. The CDR3 spans 15 residues, from the cysteine through the phenylalanine. CDR3 DNA is the only sequence kept; it has 45 bases, read in frame from the first base. Relative to germline, V is 5 bases shorter and J is 4 bases shorter, with 17 bases between their ends. The donors were healthy, HIV-negative adults who had no recently reported acute infections or vaccinations. Every donor was a Caucasian adult residing in Nashville, Tennessee, USA. CD4+ T cells were enriched through magnetic negative selection, after which naive cells were positively selected on CD45RA and the remaining negative fraction served as the memory subset. After blood collection by leukapheresis, PBMCs were isolated using Ficoll-Histopaque density gradient centrifugation and then cryopreserved in the vapor phase of liquid nitrogen. Analytical flow cytometry was used to check the purity and quantity of every magnetically sorted T cell population. From each sorted fraction, genomic DNA was isolated and quantified by UV absorbance on a Nanodrop 2000c.

Using the deep immunoSEQ assay, multiplex PCR amplified TCR CDR3 regions from genomic DNA. For each cell subset, the extracted genomic DNA was distributed evenly across all wells of several immunoSEQ 96-well plates, and each plate served as one replicate. For sorted subsets, about 200 ng genomic DNA, equal to 30,000 to 35,000 T cell genomes, was loaded into each replicate PCR. Purified libraries were quantified with a Qubit 3.0 fluorometer, sized on a Bioanalyzer 2100, and re-quantified with the KAPA Library Quantification kit. Every immunoSEQ 96-well plate was sequenced on a separate single-read 150-cycle Illumina NextSeq 550 flow cell. In the paper's pipeline: Because the immunoSEQ output held only junctional sequences and lacked quality scores, the filtering could not match the filtering applied to full-length reads. Sequences were annotated with PyIR, a Python wrapper for IgBLAST v1.9, and V/J genes and CDR3 were assigned using IMGT germline references. Any read was removed if the V/J assignment was weak (E-value above 1e-6), the CDR3 was missing, or the read contained stop codons, out-of-frame junctions, or ambiguous translated residues. V3J clonotypes were defined by identical inferred V gene, J gene, and CDR3 amino acid sequence. Percentage overlap between repertoires was computed as shared unique clonotypes divided by the size of the smaller repertoire. RTK rarefaction, the Chao1 estimator, and Recon v2.1 estimates of unobserved clonotypes were used to assess repertoire richness. Generation probabilities were computed with OLGA for all TCRbeta clonotypes obtained by the gDNA method from a handful of donors. TCRdb mirrors the immuneACCESS table, restricted to in-frame sequences. Some clones are absent from its copies; in checked studies, under half trace to an unresolved V gene, and the reason for the others is unknown. V and J calls plus clone size are reproduced from that table; the DNA served to infer D and trimming. For this sample there are roughly 1 million clones; about 74% appear just once. The ten largest clones add up to over 1.3% of the sample.

The sequencing sample was made of memory CD4+ T cells sorted from blood. Sample cell subset or site, as interpreted from the label and publication: CD45RA-negative fraction. The receptor was isolated from a man younger than 30 in good health. The chain uses TRBV6-6 and TRBJ1-1; TRBD1 might be the D gene, on 6 matching bases. The DNA sequence is given as TGTGCCAGCAGTGACGGGAGGTGGGGGGCCACTGAAGCTTTCTTT. Its coded protein is CASSDGRWGATEAFF.